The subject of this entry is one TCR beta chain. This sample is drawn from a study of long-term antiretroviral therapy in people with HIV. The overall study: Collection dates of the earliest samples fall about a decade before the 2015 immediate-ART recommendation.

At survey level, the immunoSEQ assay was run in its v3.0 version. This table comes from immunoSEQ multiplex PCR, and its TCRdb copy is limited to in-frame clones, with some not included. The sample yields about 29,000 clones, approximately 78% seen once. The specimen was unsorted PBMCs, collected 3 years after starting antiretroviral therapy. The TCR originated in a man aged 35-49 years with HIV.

This chain's CDR3 is CASSVQGAANEKLFF. DNA for the CDR3: TGTGCCAGCAGCGTACAGGGGGCGGCTAATGAAAAACTGTTTTTT. The gene calls are TRBV9 and TRBJ1-4, with TRBD1 identical over 8 bases. Germline assignment: CDR1 SGDLS and CDR2 YYNGEE. V shed 1 base, J shed 3 bases, and the junction held 2 bases outside the gene matches. This CDR3 comprises 15 residues.